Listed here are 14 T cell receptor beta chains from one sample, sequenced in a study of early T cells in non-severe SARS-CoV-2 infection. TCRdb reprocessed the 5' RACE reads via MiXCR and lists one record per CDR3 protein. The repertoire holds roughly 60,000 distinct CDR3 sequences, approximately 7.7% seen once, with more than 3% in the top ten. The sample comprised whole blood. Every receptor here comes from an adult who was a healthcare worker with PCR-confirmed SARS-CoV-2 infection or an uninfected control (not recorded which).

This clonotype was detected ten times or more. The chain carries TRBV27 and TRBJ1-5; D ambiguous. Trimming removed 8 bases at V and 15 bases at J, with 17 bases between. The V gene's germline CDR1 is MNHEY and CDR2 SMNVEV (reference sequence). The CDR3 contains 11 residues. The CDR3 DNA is TGTGCCAGCTCCTTAAGGCCTGAGCGGCATTTT. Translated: CASSLRPERHF.

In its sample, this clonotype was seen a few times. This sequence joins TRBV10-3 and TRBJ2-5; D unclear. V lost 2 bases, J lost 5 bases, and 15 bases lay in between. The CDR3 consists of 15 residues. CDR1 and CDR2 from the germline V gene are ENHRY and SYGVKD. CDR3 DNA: TGTGCCATCAGTGAGAACGAGGCCCCTCCGGAGACCCAGTACTTC. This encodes CAISENEAPPETQYF.

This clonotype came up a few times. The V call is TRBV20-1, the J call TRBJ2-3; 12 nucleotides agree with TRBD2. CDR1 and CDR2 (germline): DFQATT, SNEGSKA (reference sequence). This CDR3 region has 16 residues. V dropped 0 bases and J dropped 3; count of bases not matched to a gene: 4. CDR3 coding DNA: TGCAGTGCTAGAGAAAGTCTAGCGGGAGGGACAGATACGCAGTATTTT. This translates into CSARESLAGGTDTQYF.

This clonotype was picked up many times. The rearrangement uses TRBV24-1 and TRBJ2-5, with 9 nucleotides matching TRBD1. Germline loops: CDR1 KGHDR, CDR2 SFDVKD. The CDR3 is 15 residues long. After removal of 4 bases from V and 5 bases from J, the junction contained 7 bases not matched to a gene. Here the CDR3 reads CATSEGTGSRETQYF. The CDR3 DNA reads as TGTGCCACCAGTGAGGGGACAGGGTCCCGCGAGACCCAGTACTTC.

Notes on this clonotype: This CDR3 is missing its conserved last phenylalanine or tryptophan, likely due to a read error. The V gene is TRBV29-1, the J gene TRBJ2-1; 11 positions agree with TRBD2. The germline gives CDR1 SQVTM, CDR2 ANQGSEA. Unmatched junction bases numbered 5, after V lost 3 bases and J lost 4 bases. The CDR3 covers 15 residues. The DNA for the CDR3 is TGCAGCGTTGACGGAGGGACTAGCGGTTACAATGAGCAGTTCGTC. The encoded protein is CSVDGGTSGYNEQFV.

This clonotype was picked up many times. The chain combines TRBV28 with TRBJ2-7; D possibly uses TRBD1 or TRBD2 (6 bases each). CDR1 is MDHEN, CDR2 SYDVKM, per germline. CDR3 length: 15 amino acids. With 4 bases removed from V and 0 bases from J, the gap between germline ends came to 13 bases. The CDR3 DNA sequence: TGTGCCAGCAGTTCAGCTGGAGGGGGCTCCTACGAGCAGTACTTC. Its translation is CASSSAGGGSYEQYF.

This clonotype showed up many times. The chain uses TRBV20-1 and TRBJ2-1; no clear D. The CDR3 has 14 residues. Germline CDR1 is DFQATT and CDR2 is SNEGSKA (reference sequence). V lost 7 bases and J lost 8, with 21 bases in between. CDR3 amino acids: CSVESPRKTDEQFF. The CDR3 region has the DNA TGCAGTGTTGAGAGCCCTAGGAAGACGGATGAGCAGTTCTTC.

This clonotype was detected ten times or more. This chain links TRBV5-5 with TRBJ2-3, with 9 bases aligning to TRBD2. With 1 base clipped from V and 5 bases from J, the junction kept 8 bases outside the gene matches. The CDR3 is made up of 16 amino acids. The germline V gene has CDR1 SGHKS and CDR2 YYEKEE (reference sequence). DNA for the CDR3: TGTGCCAGCAGCTTGAGGGCTAGCGGGATCGGAGATACGCAGTATTTT. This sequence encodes CASSLRASGIGDTQYF.

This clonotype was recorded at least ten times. The chain's CDR3 is CASSPDRATEQYF. For the CDR3, the DNA is TGTGCCAGCAGTCCGGACAGGGCGACCGAGCAGTACTTC. J is TRBJ2-7 and V is TRBV6-2 or TRBV6-3; 8 bases are shared with TRBD1. Germline V lookup: CDR1 MNHEY, CDR2 SVGEGT. The CDR3 has 13 amino acids. The ends lost 5 bases at V and 6 bases at J; junction bases unmatched: 6.

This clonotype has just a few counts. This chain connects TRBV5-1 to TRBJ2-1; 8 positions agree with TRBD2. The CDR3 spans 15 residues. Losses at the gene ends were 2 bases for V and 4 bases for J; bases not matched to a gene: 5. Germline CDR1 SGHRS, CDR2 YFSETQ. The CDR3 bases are TGCGCCAGCAGCTTACTAGCGGAACCTTACAATGAGCAGTTCTTC. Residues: CASSLLAEPYNEQFF.

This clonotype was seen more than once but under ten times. The CDR3 loop is CASSRLAEETQYF. The DNA of the CDR3 is TGTGCCAGCTCGAGACTAGCGGAAGAGACCCAGTACTTC. The chain joins TRBV19 to TRBJ2-5; 9 nucleotides line up with TRBD2. V shed 9 bases, J shed 3 bases, and the junction held 5 bases outside the gene matches. CDR1 and CDR2 (germline): LNHDA, SQIVND (reference sequence). CDR3 length: 13 residues.

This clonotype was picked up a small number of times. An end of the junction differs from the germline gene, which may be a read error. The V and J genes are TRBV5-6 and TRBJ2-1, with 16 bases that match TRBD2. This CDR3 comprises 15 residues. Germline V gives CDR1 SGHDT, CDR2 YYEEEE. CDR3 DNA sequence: TGTGCCAGCAGCTTGGGGGGACTAGCGGGAGGGCCTGGACTCTTC. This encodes CASSLGGLAGGPGLF.

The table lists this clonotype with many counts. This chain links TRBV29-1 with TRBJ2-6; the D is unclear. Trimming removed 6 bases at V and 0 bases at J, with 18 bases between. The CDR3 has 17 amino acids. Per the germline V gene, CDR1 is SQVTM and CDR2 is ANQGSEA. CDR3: CSVLVRKTYSGANVLTF. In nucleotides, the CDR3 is TGCAGCGTCCTTGTTCGAAAGACCTACTCTGGGGCCAACGTCCTGACTTTC.

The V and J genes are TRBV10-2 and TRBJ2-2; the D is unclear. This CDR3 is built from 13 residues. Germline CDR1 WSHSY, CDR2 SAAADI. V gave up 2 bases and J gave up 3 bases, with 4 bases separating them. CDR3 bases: TGCGCCAGCAGTGAGCGGGACACCGGGGAGCTGTTTTTT. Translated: CASSERDTGELFF.